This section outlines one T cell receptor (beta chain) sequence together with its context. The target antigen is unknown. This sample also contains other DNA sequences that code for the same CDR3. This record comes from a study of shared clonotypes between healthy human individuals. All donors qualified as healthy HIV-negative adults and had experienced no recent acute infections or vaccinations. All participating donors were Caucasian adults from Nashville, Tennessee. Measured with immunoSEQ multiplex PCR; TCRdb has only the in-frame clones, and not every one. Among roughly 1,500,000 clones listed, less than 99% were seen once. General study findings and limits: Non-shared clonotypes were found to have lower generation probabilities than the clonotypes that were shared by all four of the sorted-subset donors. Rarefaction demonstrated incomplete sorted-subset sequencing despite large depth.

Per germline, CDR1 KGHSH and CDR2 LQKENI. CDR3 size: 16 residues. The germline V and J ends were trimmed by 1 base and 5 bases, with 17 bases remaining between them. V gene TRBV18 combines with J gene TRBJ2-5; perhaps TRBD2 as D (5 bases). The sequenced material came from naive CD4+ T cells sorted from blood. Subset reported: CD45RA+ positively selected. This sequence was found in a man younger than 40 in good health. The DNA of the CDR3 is TGTGCCAGCTCACCACTCGGAACCCGTAGGAGGGAGACCCAGTACTTC. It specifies CASSPLGTRRRETQYF.